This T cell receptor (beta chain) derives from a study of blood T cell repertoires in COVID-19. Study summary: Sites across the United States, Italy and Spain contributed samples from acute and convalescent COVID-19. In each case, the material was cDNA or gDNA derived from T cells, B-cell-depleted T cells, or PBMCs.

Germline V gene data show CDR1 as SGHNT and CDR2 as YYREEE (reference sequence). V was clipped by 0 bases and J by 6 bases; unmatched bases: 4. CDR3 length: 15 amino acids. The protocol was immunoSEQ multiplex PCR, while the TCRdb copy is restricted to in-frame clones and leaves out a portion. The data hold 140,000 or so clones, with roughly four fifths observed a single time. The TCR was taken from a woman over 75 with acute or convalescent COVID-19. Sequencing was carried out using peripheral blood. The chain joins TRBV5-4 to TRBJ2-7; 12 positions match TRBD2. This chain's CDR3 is CASSLGASGGAEQYF. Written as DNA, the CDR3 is TGTGCCAGCAGCTTGGGTGCTAGCGGGGGGGCCGAGCAGTACTTC.